This TCR beta chain comes out of a study of blood T cell repertoires in COVID-19. Study information: Acute and convalescent COVID-19 specimens originated in the United States, Italy and Spain. T cells, B-cell-depleted T cells, or PBMCs supplied cDNA or gDNA.

Germline assignment: CDR1 MGHRA and CDR2 YSYEKL. After removal of 6 bases from V and 2 bases from J, the junction contained 4 bases not matched to a gene. The length of the CDR3 is 15 residues. How the authors handled the data: Counts of nucleated cells, estimated from reference gene primer amplification, were obtained. The assay was immunoSEQ multiplex PCR, and TCRdb's table has in-frame clones only and misses some. The D gene and trimming were derived from the DNA, and the V and J assignments and clone size from that table. The sample has around 6,500 clones, 80% to 90% seen once. Sequenced: peripheral blood. The chain combines TRBV4-1 with TRBJ2-3, with 11 bases lining up with TRBD2. The clonotype was recovered from a man aged 65-85 years with active COVID-19. CDR3 bases: TGCGCCAGCAGTTTGACTAGCGGGAACACAGATACGCAGTATTTT. It codes for CASSLTSGNTDTQYF.